This is a list of T cell receptor beta chains from one sample in a study of cytomegalovirus exposure and HLA in healthy donors. TCRdb's copy holds only in-frame clones and misses some; the assay was immunoSEQ multiplex PCR. In the table there are roughly 150,000 clones, roughly 64% of which are singletons. Sequencing used PBMCs. These receptors all stem from a woman between 25 and 40 years old in good health and CMV-seropositive. Both conserved end residues are part of each CDR3. D genes are given only for firm matches. Some rows mark clone size as missing; the rest say once, few, many or name a class of expanded clone.

v_gene: TRBV4-1; d_gene: -; j_gene: TRBJ2-1; abundance: -; CDR3nt: TGCGCCAGCAGCCAAGAATCGCGGTCCTACAATGAGCAGTTCTTC; CDR3aa: CASSQESRSYNEQFF
v_gene: TRBV5-4; d_gene: TRBD1; j_gene: TRBJ1-5; abundance: -; CDR3nt: TGTGCCAGCAGCTTAGACAGGGACAATCAGCCCCAGCATTTT; CDR3aa: CASSLDRDNQPQHF
v_gene: TRBV2; d_gene: TRBD2; j_gene: TRBJ2-1; abundance: -; CDR3nt: TGTGCCAGCAGTGTCGTTACCGGGACTAGCGGATCCAATGAGCAGTTCTTC; CDR3aa: CASSVVTGTSGSNEQFF
v_gene: TRBV7-8; d_gene: -; j_gene: TRBJ2-7; abundance: -; CDR3nt: TGTGCCAGCAGCTACGGACAGACCTACGAGCAGTACTTC; CDR3aa: CASSYGQTYEQYF
v_gene: TRBV6-5; d_gene: -; j_gene: TRBJ1-6; abundance: -; CDR3nt: TGTGCCAGCAGTTACTCCCCCTCAAATTGGCCACCCCTCCACTTT; CDR3aa: CASSYSPSNWPPLHF
v_gene: TRBV2; d_gene: -; j_gene: TRBJ2-1; abundance: -; CDR3nt: TGTGCCAGCAGTGAGAGAGGGCTGGTTAGCTCCTACAATGAGCAGTTCTTC; CDR3aa: CASSERGLVSSYNEQFF
v_gene: TRBV5-1; d_gene: TRBD1; j_gene: TRBJ1-1; abundance: -; CDR3nt: TGCGCCAGCAGCTTTCTACAGGGGTTGGGCACTGAAGCTTTCTTT; CDR3aa: CASSFLQGLGTEAFF
v_gene: TRBV5-6; d_gene: TRBD2; j_gene: TRBJ2-7; abundance: few; CDR3nt: TGTGCCAGCAGCTTGGGTGCGGGGGTCGACGAGCAGTACTTC; CDR3aa: CASSLGAGVDEQYF
v_gene: TRBV29-1; d_gene: TRBD2; j_gene: TRBJ2-1; abundance: -; CDR3nt: TGCAGCGTTGAAGGTGGGACTAGCGGGGGGAATGAGCAGTTCTTC; CDR3aa: CSVEGGTSGGNEQFF
v_gene: TRBV5-1; d_gene: -; j_gene: TRBJ1-1; abundance: once; CDR3nt: TGCGCCAGCAGCTTACAGGGTCGGGAGAACACTGAAGCTTTCTTT; CDR3aa: CASSLQGRENTEAFF
v_gene: TRBV28; d_gene: TRBD1; j_gene: TRBJ1-6; abundance: -; CDR3nt: TGTGCCAGCACCCTAGGGACAGCCTATTCACCCCTCCACTTT; CDR3aa: CASTLGTAYSPLHF
v_gene: TRBV19; d_gene: -; j_gene: TRBJ1-1; abundance: few; CDR3nt: TGTGCCAGTAGTCCCTCCCTGAACACTGAAGCTTTCTTT; CDR3aa: CASSPSLNTEAFF
v_gene: TRBV10-1; d_gene: TRBD2; j_gene: TRBJ2-1; abundance: -; CDR3nt: TGCGCCAGCAGTGAGTGGCGGGAGGTTGGCAATGAGCAGTTCTTC; CDR3aa: CASSEWREVGNEQFF
v_gene: TRBV2; d_gene: -; j_gene: TRBJ1-1; abundance: -; CDR3nt: TGTGCCAGCAGCGGCGACAGTCCCGAGACTTTCTTT; CDR3aa: CASSGDSPETFF
v_gene: TRBV6-1; d_gene: TRBD1; j_gene: TRBJ1-5; abundance: -; CDR3nt: TGTGCCAGCAGTGAAGGACAGGGCATTTATCAGCCCCAGCATTTT; CDR3aa: CASSEGQGIYQPQHF
v_gene: TRBV18; d_gene: -; j_gene: TRBJ1-1; abundance: -; CDR3nt: TGTGCCAGCTCACGACTGACAGTAAACACTGAAGCTTTCTTT; CDR3aa: CASSRLTVNTEAFF